One and the same sample provided the 10 T cell receptor beta chains below, sequenced in a study of blood T cell repertoires in COVID-19. Data came from immunoSEQ multiplex PCR; TCRdb stores just in-frame clones and leaves some out. The sample carries about 220,000 clones, around 90% recorded once. Sequencing input: PBMCs or T cells enriched from blood (not recorded which). The source of these receptors is a woman aged 50 to 65 with acute COVID-19.

This chain joins TRBV2 and TRBJ1-6, with TRBD1 matching 8 bases. The V gene's germline CDR1 is SNHLY and CDR2 FYNNEI. CDR3 length: 15 amino acids. V was pared by 5 bases and J by 9 bases, with 9 bases of the junction left unmatched. Here the CDR3 reads CASSPPGQGGSPLHF. CDR3 nucleotide sequence: TGTGCCAGCAGTCCACCCGGACAGGGAGGTTCACCCCTCCACTTT.

The chain uses TRBV2 and TRBJ2-5; 8 positions agree with TRBD1. Germline lookup yields CDR1 SNHLY and CDR2 FYNNEI. V was clipped by 6 bases and J by 10 bases; unmatched bases: 4. The CDR3 length is 11 residues. The CDR3 spells CASRQQGVQYF. Written as DNA, the CDR3 is TGTGCCAGCAGGCAACAGGGGGTCCAGTACTTC.

This clone came up a few times. The V gene is TRBV19, the J gene TRBJ2-2; D is possibly TRBD2 (7 bases). The V gene lost 6 bases and the J gene lost 2 bases, with 22 bases spanning the gap. Germline CDR1 is LNHDA and CDR2 is SQIVND (reference sequence). CDR3 length equals 18 residues. The CDR3, as DNA: TGTGCCAGTAGCCGGGGACACCCCGGGACTACAAACACCGGGGAGCTGTTTTTT. Its translation: CASSRGHPGTTNTGELFF.

J is TRBJ1-2 and V is TRBV6-5, with 8 bases that match TRBD1. The CDR3 spans 16 residues. V dropped 2 bases and J dropped 8; count of bases not matched to a gene: 13. The V gene's germline CDR1 is MNHEY and CDR2 SVGAGI. The CDR3 is CASSYTGQGWGGGYTF. CDR3 bases: TGTGCCAGCAGTTACACAGGACAGGGATGGGGAGGAGGCTACACCTTC.

The chain joins TRBV18 to TRBJ2-6; TRBD1 matches at 8 bases. The trim removed 1 base at V and 4 bases at J, leaving 15 bases unmatched. CDR3 length: 20 amino acids. The V gene's germline CDR1 is KGHSH and CDR2 LQKENI. This CDR3 reads CASSPRASTGGSGGANVLTF. The CDR3 nucleotides are TGTGCCAGCTCACCACGAGCGTCAACAGGGGGTTCGGGAGGGGCCAACGTCCTGACTTTC.

The rearrangement joins TRBV25-1 to TRBJ2-5; TRBD1 matches 8 bases. The germline V gene has CDR1 MGHDK and CDR2 SYGVNS. The trim removed 4 bases at V and 5 bases at J, leaving 9 bases unmatched. This CDR3 spans 15 amino acids. CDR3 bases: TGTGCCAGCAGTGCCTCGACAGGGGTTGGGGAGACCCAGTACTTC. This encodes CASSASTGVGETQYF. The full variable domain, rest sourced from reference TRBV25-1 and TRBJ2-5, is EADIYQTPRYLVIGTGKKITLECSQTMGHDKMYWYQQDPGMELHLIHYSYGVNSTEKGDLSSESTVSRIRTEHFPLTLESARPSHTSQYLCASSASTGVGETQYFGPGTRLLVL.

CDR3 DNA sequence: TGTGCCAGCAGCTTAGGAGGGAACACTGAAGCTTTCTTT. Its protein product is CASSLGGNTEAFF. The chain is built from TRBV11-3 and TRBJ1-1; D gene uncertain. There are 13 residues in the CDR3. V was trimmed by 1 base and J by 1 base, leaving 4 bases between them. Germline V CDR1 and CDR2: SGHNT, YENEEA.

The CDR3 loop is CASSYEGNTNEAFF. The CDR3 DNA sequence: TGTGCCAGCAGTTACGAGGGTAACACGAATGAAGCTTTCTTT. The chain couples TRBV6-5 to TRBJ1-1; D ambiguous. Trimming pared 2 bases from V and 7 bases from J, leaving 14 bases between. Germline-derived CDR1 and CDR2 are MNHEY and SVGAGI. The CDR3 covers 14 residues.

The J gene is TRBJ1-4, the V gene TRBV7-2, with 7 bases aligning to TRBD1. Trimming at V came to 4 bases and at J to 7 bases, leaving 9 bases not matched to a gene. Germline CDR1 SGHTA, CDR2 FQGNSA. CDR3 size: 15 residues. The CDR3 bases are TGTGCCAGCAGCTACCAAAAGGGGGCGCGTGAAAAACTGTTTTTT. This translates into CASSYQKGAREKLFF.

V is TRBV7-3 and J is TRBJ2-2; no clear D gene. CDR3 length: 15 amino acids. Germline loops: CDR1 SGHTA, CDR2 FQGTGA. V lost 2 bases and J 0 bases, leaving 7 bases between the germline ends. The CDR3 DNA sequence: TGTGCCAGCAGCTTAGGGCCTACGAACACCGGGGAGCTGTTTTTT. Translated: CASSLGPTNTGELFF.